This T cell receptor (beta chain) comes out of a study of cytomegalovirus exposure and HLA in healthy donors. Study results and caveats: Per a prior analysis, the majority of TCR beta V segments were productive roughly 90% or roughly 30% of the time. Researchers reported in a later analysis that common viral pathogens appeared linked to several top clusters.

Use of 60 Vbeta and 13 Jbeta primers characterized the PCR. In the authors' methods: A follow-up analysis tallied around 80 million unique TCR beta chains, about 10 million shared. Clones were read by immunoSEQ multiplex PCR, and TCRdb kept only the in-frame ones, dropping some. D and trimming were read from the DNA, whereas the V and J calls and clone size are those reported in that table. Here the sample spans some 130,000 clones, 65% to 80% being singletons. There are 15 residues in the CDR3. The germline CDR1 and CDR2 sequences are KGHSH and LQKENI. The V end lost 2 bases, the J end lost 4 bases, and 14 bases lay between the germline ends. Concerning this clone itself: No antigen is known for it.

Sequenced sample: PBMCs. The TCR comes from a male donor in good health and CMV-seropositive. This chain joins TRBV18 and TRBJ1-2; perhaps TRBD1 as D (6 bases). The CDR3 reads CASSPGQTLGYGYTF. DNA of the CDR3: TGTGCCAGCTCACCAGGACAGACCCTTGGCTATGGCTACACCTTC.